These 14 T cell receptor beta chains came from one sample sequenced in a study of T cell repertoires in cytomegalovirus infection. TCRdb ran MiXCR on the reads and lists one entry per CDR3 protein. In the table there are 400,000 or so distinct CDR3 sequences, about a sixth of which are singletons. Sequenced material: PBMCs. The receptors shown here come from a human donor in good health (CMV status not recorded). Some clones in this sample may be carry-over from other donors' samples.

With regard to this clonotype: At one end the junction does not follow the germline gene, possibly because of a read error. The chain uses TRBV4-1 and TRBJ1-3; D is uncertain. CDR3 length: 14 amino acids. Germline V gives CDR1 MGHRA, CDR2 YSYEKL. DNA of the CDR3: TGTGCCAGCAGCCAAGTCCAAGGGGGAAACACCATATATTTT. Translated: CASSQVQGGNTIYF.

The table lists this clonotype with many counts. The chain uses TRBV4-3 and TRBJ1-2, with TRBD1 identical over 7 bases. This CDR3 region has 15 residues. Trimming cost V 3 bases and J 8 bases; bases outside gene matches: 12. Germline V gives CDR1 LGHNA, CDR2 YSLEER. CDR3 coding DNA: TGCGCCAGCAGCCAGGATGGACAGGCAGAACGCGGCTACACCTTC. Encoded protein: CASSQDGQAERGYTF.

The sample holds many counts of this clonotype. The chain carries TRBV12-3 or TRBV12-4 and TRBJ2-2; a weak D match, TRBD1 (6 bases). The CDR3 is made up of 14 amino acids. Trimming removed 7 bases at V and 5 bases at J, with 14 bases between. The CDR3 sequence: CASTPPGVTGELFF. The CDR3 DNA is TGTGCCAGCACCCCTCCAGGGGTGACCGGGGAGCTGTTTTTT.

This clonotype showed up just a few times. CDR3 amino acids: CASGSGVTDTQYF. The CDR3 DNA reads TGTGCCAGCGGCAGCGGGGTCACAGATACGCAGTATTTT. The genes are TRBV12-3 or TRBV12-4 and TRBJ2-3; TRBD2 aligns across 7 bases. CDR3 size: 13 residues. Trimming cost V 8 bases and J 2 bases; bases outside gene matches: 4.

This clonotype was recorded at least ten times. CDR3 DNA sequence: TGTGCCAGCAGCTTGCCTACAGGGGACGGTCAGCCCCAGCATTTT. Translated: CASSLPTGDGQPQHF. V and J are TRBV7-2 and TRBJ1-5; 7 positions match TRBD1. There are 15 residues in the CDR3. V shed 3 bases, J shed 6 bases, and the junction held 8 bases outside the gene matches. CDR1 is SGHTA and CDR2 is FQGNSA in the germline V gene. Looking up the rest from reference TRBV7-2 and TRBJ1-5 gives the full variable domain: GAGVSQSPSNKVTEKGKDVELRCDPISGHTALYWYRQSLGQGLEFLIYFQGNSAPDKSGLPSDRFSAERTGGSVSTLTIQRTQQEDSAVYLCASSLPTGDGQPQHFGDGTRLSIL.

This clonotype was seen a handful of times. The chain joins TRBV7-2 to TRBJ1-1; no reliable D call. V gave up 4 bases and J gave up 1 base, with 7 bases separating them. Germline CDR1 is SGHTA and CDR2 is FQGNSA. This CDR3 has 13 residues. For the CDR3, the DNA is TGTGCCAGCAGCTCTTCAACGAACACTGAAGCTTTCTTT. It encodes CASSSSTNTEAFF.

This clonotype was seen ten or more times. CDR3: CASSLGDRGQETQYF. The CDR3 region has the DNA TGTGCCAGCAGCTTAGGGGACAGGGGCCAAGAGACCCAGTACTTC. The genes are TRBV11-2 and TRBJ2-5, with 10 positions matching TRBD1. Germline-derived CDR1 and CDR2 are SGHAT and FQNNGV. Unmatched junction bases numbered 0, after V lost 1 base and J lost 1 base. The length of the CDR3 is 15 residues.

V gene TRBV20-1 combines with J gene TRBJ2-4; the D call may be TRBD1 or TRBD2 (5 bases each). CDR1 DFQATT and CDR2 SNEGSKA come from the germline V gene (reference sequence). The CDR3 covers 12 residues. The CDR3 here is CSPMGPKNIQYF. The DNA of the CDR3 is TGCAGCCCGATGGGACCCAAAAACATTCAGTACTTC.

The chain links TRBV6-2 or TRBV6-3 to TRBJ2-3; maybe TRBD1 (6 bases). V lost 6 bases and J lost 0, with 13 bases in between. Germline values: CDR1 MNHEY, CDR2 SVGEGT. The CDR3 covers 15 residues. The DNA of the CDR3 is TGTGCCAGCAGGTCCGTAGGGGGTAGCACAGATACGCAGTATTTT. It encodes CASRSVGGSTDTQYF.

This clonotype has only a few counts. The chain employs TRBV9 and TRBJ1-6; the D is unclear. This CDR3 contains 17 residues. The V and J ends lost 0 bases and 0 bases respectively, with 10 bases between them. Germline CDR1 and CDR2: SGDLS and YYNGEE. DNA for the CDR3: TGTGCCAGCAGCGTAGGGGTGCGGAGCTCCTATAATTCACCCCTCCACTTT. Residues: CASSVGVRSSYNSPLHF.

This clonotype was seen ten or more times. The rearrangement uses TRBV10-3 and TRBJ2-1; 8 bases match TRBD2. The CDR3 consists of 14 residues. Trimming removed 11 bases from V and 7 bases from J; junction bases left unmatched: 13. Germline V gives CDR1 ENHRY, CDR2 SYGVKD. The CDR3 bases are TGTGCCGCCCGAGCGGGAGTTTCTGGGAATGAGCAGTTCTTC. This gives the protein CAARAGVSGNEQFF.

This clonotype turned up a few times. The J gene is TRBJ1-1, the V gene TRBV5-1, with TRBD1 as a possible D gene (5 bases). V lost 1 base, J lost 6 bases, and 16 bases lay in between. CDR1 SGHRS and CDR2 YFSETQ come from the germline V gene. This CDR3 is built from 15 residues. In DNA, the CDR3 is TGCGCCAGCAGCTTGTCCCTCTCAGGGTCCCCTGAAGCTTTCTTT. The encoded protein is CASSLSLSGSPEAFF.

This clonotype was seen a few times. V and J are TRBV4-1 and TRBJ2-1, with D maybe TRBD2 (7 bases). CDR3 length: 16 residues. Per germline, CDR1 MGHRA and CDR2 YSYEKL. Trimming cost V 1 base and J 8 bases, with 18 bases left between them. The CDR3 loop is CASSQARGGDADEQFF. CDR3 DNA sequence: TGCGCCAGCAGCCAAGCTAGGGGGGGGGATGCGGATGAGCAGTTCTTC.

The chain uses TRBV18 and TRBJ1-5; D unclear. CDR1 and CDR2 from the germline V gene are KGHSH and LQKENI. The CDR3 is 14 amino acids. V was trimmed by 3 bases and J by 8 bases, leaving 14 bases between them. The CDR3 DNA reads TGTGCCAGCTCACCGGGGATTCTCCAGGAGCCCCAGCATTTT. It codes for CASSPGILQEPQHF.